The 19 T cell receptor beta chains below were found in one sample sequenced in a study of identical twins. TCRdb processed the 5' RACE reads anew with MiXCR; each CDR3 protein has one entry. Of 250,000 to 350,000 distinct CDR3 sequences listed, nearly 9.5% were seen once; the top ten hold roughly 7%. The data also belong to a second study, concerning yellow fever vaccine responses in identical twins.

The sample consisted of CD8+ T cells sorted from blood. The receptors were sampled from a woman aged 18-30 years in good health.

This sequence joins TRBV14 and TRBJ2-1, with 9 bases aligning to TRBD2. The CDR3 consists of 15 residues. Per the germline V gene, CDR1 is SGHDN and CDR2 is FVKESK. J was trimmed by 5 bases and V by 7 bases; bases with no gene match: 9. This CDR3 is CASTLSGRTNNEQFF. The CDR3 region has the DNA TGTGCCAGCACCCTTAGCGGGAGAACAAACAATGAGCAGTTCTTC.

The chain is built from TRBV7-3 and TRBJ2-2; D might be TRBD1 (7 bases). Trimming stripped 1 base from V and 7 bases from J, with 25 bases between. Per germline, CDR1 SGHTA and CDR2 FQGTGA. The CDR3 runs to 19 residues. DNA for the CDR3: TGTGCCAGCAGCTTAAAGATAGTGGAGGGGGCTAAATCGAACGGGGAGCTGTTTTTT. Encoded protein: CASSLKIVEGAKSNGELFF.

The chain is built from TRBV27 and TRBJ2-7; D unclear. The CDR3 spans 11 residues. Trimming pared 5 bases from V and 7 bases from J, leaving 9 bases between. CDR1 is MNHEY and CDR2 is SMNVEV in the germline V gene (reference sequence). The CDR3, as DNA: TGTGCCAGCAGTCCCTCCGGGGAGCAGTACTTC. This sequence encodes CASSPSGEQYF.

This clonotype was detected ten times or more. The V call is TRBV29-1, the J call TRBJ2-5, with 11 positions matching TRBD2. CDR3 length: 18 residues. In germline, CDR1 is SQVTM, CDR2 ANQGSEA. V was clipped by 3 bases and J by 1 base; unmatched bases: 13. CDR3 region: CSVEGEIRLAGLQETQYF. Written as DNA, the CDR3 is TGCAGCGTTGAGGGAGAAATAAGACTAGCGGGACTCCAAGAGACCCAGTACTTC.

This clonotype has only a few counts. This chain links TRBV4-1 with TRBJ1-1; D remains ambiguous. Germline assignment: CDR1 MGHRA and CDR2 YSYEKL. The CDR3 has 15 residues. Trimming left V 1 base short and J 0 bases short, with 9 bases between. The CDR3 DNA reads as TGCGCCAGCAGCCAAGTGACGGGTTTGAACACTGAAGCTTTCTTT. Translation: CASSQVTGLNTEAFF.

The chain recombines TRBV5-6 with TRBJ1-6, with D tentatively TRBD1 (5 bases). Deletions cut 4 bases from V and 14 bases from J, with 25 bases between. The germline V gene has CDR1 SGHDT and CDR2 YYEEEE. CDR3 size: 16 residues. The CDR3 nucleotides are TGTGCCAGCAGCCCCTCCGGGGAGGGGAGCCCCAGATCCCTCCACTTT. Protein sequence: CASSPSGEGSPRSLHF.

This clonotype was recorded a few times. The rearrangement links TRBV15 to TRBJ2-7; TRBD2 agrees at 11 bases. The V and J ends lost 8 bases and 2 bases, in that order; junction bases with no gene match: 5. The CDR3 sequence is 14 residues long. Germline loops: CDR1 LNHNV, CDR2 YYDKDF (reference sequence). In DNA form, the CDR3 reads TGTGCCACCTCGACTAGCGGGAACCCCTACGAGCAGTACTTC. Translated: CATSTSGNPYEQYF.

In this sample, this clonotype turned up many times. CDR3: CASREGYVQYF. DNA of the CDR3: TGTGCCAGCCGAGAAGGATATGTGCAGTACTTC. This sequence joins TRBV19 and TRBJ2-7; no firm D call. CDR3 length: 11 residues. Germline V gene lookup returns CDR1 LNHDA and CDR2 SQIVND (reference sequence). V lost 9 bases to trimming and J lost 9 bases, with 15 bases between them.

This clonotype came up a few times. V gene TRBV3-1 combines with J gene TRBJ2-4; the D gene is possibly TRBD1 (5 bases). CDR3 length: 16 amino acids. V shed 0 bases and J shed 9 bases, with 18 bases lying between them. In germline, CDR1 is LGHDT, CDR2 YNNKEL (reference sequence). The CDR3 DNA reads TGTGCCAGCAGCCAAGATCCGGCCAGGGTCCCTCCCATTCAGTACTTC. This encodes CASSQDPARVPPIQYF.

This chain connects TRBV20-1 to TRBJ2-3, with D possibly being TRBD2 (6 bases). Germline CDR1 is DFQATT and CDR2 is SNEGSKA (reference sequence). The length of the CDR3 is 14 residues. V was pared by 0 bases and J by 3 bases, with 10 bases between. CDR3 protein: CSARDLEGTDTQYF. The CDR3 nucleotides read TGCAGTGCTAGAGATCTGGAGGGGACAGATACGCAGTATTTT.

This clonotype was observed many times. This sequence joins TRBV7-6 and TRBJ2-2; D might be TRBD1 (5 bases). The V end was cut by 1 base, the J end by 2 bases, with 17 bases between. The CDR3 runs 18 residues. The germline V gene has CDR1 SGHVS and CDR2 FNYEAQ. CDR3 bases: TGTGCCAGCAGCTTAGAATGGTTAGGGCAGGGAAACACCGGGGAGCTGTTTTTT. Protein sequence: CASSLEWLGQGNTGELFF.

This clonotype occurred many times. This chain connects TRBV4-3 to TRBJ2-6, with unresolved D. The CDR3 runs to 15 residues. Germline-derived CDR1 and CDR2 are LGHNA and YSLEER. V was cut by 0 bases and J by 3 bases, with 6 bases left in between. CDR3 sequence reads: CASSQDIDGANVLTF. The CDR3 DNA reads TGCGCCAGCAGCCAAGACATAGATGGGGCCAACGTCCTGACTTTC.

The rearrangement joins TRBV29-1 to TRBJ1-4; D is unresolved. The CDR3 runs to 14 residues. Trimming cost V 7 bases and J 8 bases, with 20 bases left between them. The germline V gene has CDR1 SQVTM and CDR2 ANQGSEA. The CDR3 coding sequence is TGCAGCGCCACGATCTTTGGGGTTGAGGAAAAACTGTTTTTT. Its protein product is CSATIFGVEEKLFF.

In this sample, this clonotype turned up many times. The J gene is TRBJ1-1, the V gene TRBV10-1, with D possibly matching TRBD1 (6 bases). Per germline, CDR1 WNHNN and CDR2 SYGVQD (reference sequence). The CDR3 is 13 amino acids. The V end was cut by 6 bases, the J end by 5 bases, with 13 bases between. The CDR3, as DNA: TGCGCCAGCAGAGAAACAGGGAGTACTGAAGCTTTCTTT. Translated, it gives CASRETGSTEAFF.

This clonotype was detected a few times. V usage is TRBV16 and J usage is TRBJ2-5, with 9 bases that match TRBD2. The CDR3 is made up of 16 amino acids. Per germline, CDR1 KGHSY and CDR2 FQNENV. The V gene end was trimmed by 0 bases and the J gene end by 1 base; junction bases not matched to a gene: 3. CDR3 sequence reads: CASSQSATSGQETQYF. CDR3 nucleotides: TGTGCCAGCAGCCAATCGGCGACTAGCGGCCAAGAGACCCAGTACTTC.

This clonotype was observed a few times. The chain is built from TRBV24-1 and TRBJ2-7; D possibly corresponds to TRBD2 (6 bases). V shed 0 bases and J shed 5 bases, with 16 bases lying between them. In germline, CDR1 is KGHDR, CDR2 SFDVKD. This CDR3 comprises 16 residues. CDR3 loop: CATSDLAGPRTNEQYF. CDR3 in DNA: TGTGCCACCAGTGATTTGGCGGGACCTAGGACGAACGAGCAGTACTTC.

V and J are TRBV7-8 and TRBJ2-7; TRBD2 aligns across 8 bases. Germline V CDR1 and CDR2: SGHVS, FQNEAQ. This CDR3 has 17 residues. Losses at the gene ends were 3 bases for V and 0 bases for J; bases not matched to a gene: 10. CDR3: CASSFQGELAVSYEQYF. CDR3 DNA: TGTGCCAGCAGCTTCCAGGGTGAACTAGCGGTCTCCTACGAGCAGTACTTC.

A few counts support this clonotype. CDR3: CASSTTWAEDRLYEQYF. The DNA for the CDR3 is TGTGCCAGCAGCACGACCTGGGCCGAGGATAGGTTATACGAGCAGTACTTC. The rearrangement joins TRBV7-9 to TRBJ2-7; D is undetermined. Germline V gene lookup returns CDR1 SEHNR and CDR2 FQNEAQ (reference sequence). Trimming took off 5 bases at V and 4 bases at J, with 24 bases between the two ends. The CDR3 extends over 17 amino acids.

This clonotype was counted at least ten times. This CDR3 is CASSYDRKNIQYF. CDR3 DNA: TGTGCCAGCAGTTACGATCGTAAAAACATTCAGTACTTC. The chain recombines TRBV6-2 or TRBV6-3 with TRBJ2-4; D call uncertain. CDR1 and CDR2 from the germline V gene are MNHEY and SVGEGT. The CDR3 runs to 13 residues. With 2 bases removed from V and 4 bases from J, the gap between germline ends came to 6 bases.